The 31 T cell receptor beta chains reported below all come from one sample, sequenced in a study of CD4 T cells in relation to SARS-CoV-2 and coronaviruses. CD4+ T cells from unexposed donors were obtained before the COVID-19 pandemic (2011-2018). After 10 to 11 days of culture, CD4+ T cells were isolated. No antigens are known for them. Sequencing used immunoSEQ multiplex PCR; TCRdb keeps in-frame clones, though not all of them. The data show about 26,000 clones, roughly four fifths seen once. The source material was CD4+ T cells from PBMCs, cultured in vitro. Every receptor here comes from a human donor in good health.

This clone occurred once. The chain recombines TRBV2 with TRBJ2-3; tentative D call: TRBD1 (6 bases). This CDR3 has 16 amino acids. Trimming removed 7 bases from V and 1 base from J, with 18 bases in between. Germline loops: CDR1 SNHLY, CDR2 FYNNEI. CDR3 in DNA: TGTGCCAGCAATCCACAGGGTGAGGTAGGCACAGATACGCAGTATTTT. This encodes CASNPQGEVGTDTQYF. The whole variable domain, filled in from reference TRBV2 and TRBJ2-3, reads EPEVTQTPSHQVTQMGQEVILRCVPISNHLYFYWYRQILGQKVEFLVSFYNNEISEKSEIFDDQFSVERPDGSNFTLKIRSTKLEDSAMYFCASNPQGEVGTDTQYFGPGTRLTVL.

This chain links TRBV25-1 with TRBJ2-5; 8 positions agree with TRBD2. CDR1 is MGHDK, CDR2 SYGVNS, per germline. This CDR3 has 14 amino acids. Trimming removed 6 bases from V and 5 bases from J; junction bases left unmatched: 8. Here the CDR3 DNA reads TGTGCCAGCAGGAGTAGCGGGGCGGGGGAGACCCAGTACTTC. Translated, it gives CASRSSGAGETQYF.

The chain recombines TRBV11-3 with TRBJ2-3; 9 bases align to TRBD2. The V gene's germline CDR1 is SGHNT and CDR2 YENEEA. The CDR3 sequence is 16 residues long. The junction had 5 bases not matched to a gene; V was cut back by 4 bases and J by 0 bases. CDR3: CASSSGTSLSTDTQYF. The CDR3 region has the DNA TGTGCCAGCAGCTCCGGGACTAGCTTAAGCACAGATACGCAGTATTTT.

The chain combines TRBV6-5 with TRBJ1-1; 9 bases agree with TRBD1. CDR1 and CDR2 from the germline V gene are MNHEY and SVGAGI. The trim removed 0 bases at V and 7 bases at J, leaving 3 bases unmatched. CDR3 length: 14 residues. The CDR3 here is CASSYSDRGREAFF. The CDR3 DNA follows: TGTGCCAGCAGTTACTCGGACAGGGGCCGTGAAGCTTTCTTT.

V gene TRBV4-3 combines with J gene TRBJ1-5; possible D gene TRBD1, 5 bases. The CDR3 length is 15 residues. V was clipped by 0 bases and J by 7 bases, with 13 bases between them. Germline V lookup: CDR1 LGHNA, CDR2 YSLEER. The CDR3, as DNA: TGCGCCAGCAGCCAAGAGGCGGGGCAGGGACAGCCCCAGCATTTT. Translation gives CASSQEAGQGQPQHF.

This clone was detected only a few times. The chain recombines TRBV5-1 with TRBJ2-1; 8 positions match TRBD2. V gave up 3 bases and J gave up 8 bases; unmatched junction bases: 7. There are 14 residues in the CDR3. Germline CDR1 SGHRS, CDR2 YFSETQ. In DNA form, the CDR3 reads TGCGCCAGCAGCTCGGGGGGGGCTAGAGATGAGCAGTTCTTC. It is translated as CASSSGGARDEQFF.

The chain recombines TRBV29-1 with TRBJ2-7, with 14 bases identical to TRBD2. The CDR3 covers 14 residues. Per the germline V gene, CDR1 is SQVTM and CDR2 is ANQGSEA. V dropped 6 bases and J dropped 5; count of bases not matched to a gene: 6. The CDR3: CSVRLAGGHHEQYF. The CDR3 bases are TGCAGCGTGAGACTAGCGGGAGGGCACCACGAGCAGTACTTC.

V is TRBV6-2 or TRBV6-3 and J is TRBJ1-1, with D perhaps TRBD1 (5 bases). Germline V gene sequence: CDR1 MNHEY, CDR2 SVGEGT. The ends were cut back, 5 bases at V and 4 bases at J, with 17 bases in the middle. This CDR3 spans 15 amino acids. The CDR3 DNA follows: TGTGCCAGCAGTAAAGCAGGGTCGGGCCCCACTGAAGCTTTCTTT. This translates into CASSKAGSGPTEAFF.

The chain is built from TRBV6-5 and TRBJ1-6; D perhaps matches TRBD1 (5 bases). V was clipped by 2 bases and J by 8 bases, with 10 bases between them. The CDR3 contains 14 residues. CDR1 and CDR2 from the germline V gene are MNHEY and SVGAGI. DNA of the CDR3: TGTGCCAGCAGTTACAGGGGTAGGGATTCACCCCTCCACTTT. It translates to CASSYRGRDSPLHF.

The rearrangement uses TRBV5-5 and TRBJ2-3; D may match TRBD1 or TRBD2 (5 bases each). The CDR3 runs to 13 residues. Trimming shortened V by 7 bases and J by 1 base, and 10 bases separated the two germline ends. The germline V gene has CDR1 SGHKS and CDR2 YYEKEE (reference sequence). CDR3 nucleotide sequence: TGTGCCAGCCGGGGCAGGGGCACAGATACGCAGTATTTT. Translated, it gives CASRGRGTDTQYF.

This chain connects TRBV5-1 to TRBJ2-1; 8 bases are a match to TRBD2. This CDR3 is 15 amino acids long. The V gene end was trimmed by 4 bases and the J gene end by 6 bases; junction bases not matched to a gene: 9. Germline V gene data show CDR1 as SGHRS and CDR2 as YFSETQ. CDR3 protein: CASSPSGGSSNEQFF. CDR3 sequence (DNA): TGCGCCAGCAGCCCAAGCGGGGGCTCAAGCAATGAGCAGTTCTTC.

The chain couples TRBV19 to TRBJ2-2; the D is unclear. V lost 3 bases and J lost 0, with 2 bases in between. The CDR3 runs to 13 residues. Germline V gives CDR1 LNHDA, CDR2 SQIVND (reference sequence). The CDR3 region is CASSMPNTGELFF. DNA of the CDR3: TGTGCCAGTAGTATGCCGAACACCGGGGAGCTGTTTTTT.

The chain joins TRBV7-9 to TRBJ2-3, with D possibly matching TRBD2 (6 bases). Per the germline V gene, CDR1 is SEHNR and CDR2 is FQNEAQ (reference sequence). V was clipped by 7 bases and J by 5 bases, with 16 bases between them. The CDR3 covers 14 residues. The CDR3 bases are TGTGCCAGCACTAGGGACCAAGCGGGAGATACGCAGTATTTT. As protein: CASTRDQAGDTQYF. The whole variable domain, remainder taken from reference TRBV7-9 and TRBJ2-3, is DTGVSQNPRHKITKRGQNVTFRCDPISEHNRLYWYRQTLGQGPEFLTYFQNEAQLEKSRLLSDRFSAERPKGSFSTLEIQRTEQGDSAMYLCASTRDQAGDTQYFGPGTRLTVL.

The chain employs TRBV6-6 and TRBJ2-7, with D possibly being TRBD2 (6 bases). Germline assignment: CDR1 MNHNY and CDR2 SVGAGI (reference sequence). The CDR3 runs 15 residues. V lost 3 bases and J 1 base, leaving 13 bases between the germline ends. The CDR3 region has the DNA TGTGCCAGCAGTTATGGGCAAGGGAGGTCCTACGAGCAGTACTTC. Its protein product is CASSYGQGRSYEQYF.

The V call is TRBV7-8, the J call TRBJ2-7; 8 bases agree with TRBD1. The CDR3 has 15 amino acids. J lost 4 bases, V lost 5 bases, and 10 bases had no gene match. From germline, CDR1 is SGHVS and CDR2 FQNEAQ. The CDR3 coding sequence is TGTGCCAGCAGCGTTTCCGGACAGGGACTTTACGAGCAGTACTTC. Translation: CASSVSGQGLYEQYF.

The chain employs TRBV2 and TRBJ2-1; 11 bases match TRBD2. Germline V lookup: CDR1 SNHLY, CDR2 FYNNEI. V shed 3 bases and J 4 bases; nucleotides not matched to a gene: 2. The CDR3 covers 15 residues. CDR3 in amino acids: CASSDLAGGYNEQFF. The CDR3 DNA is TGTGCCAGCAGTGACCTAGCGGGGGGTTACAATGAGCAGTTCTTC.

This chain uses TRBV19 with TRBJ1-4; 8 bases fit TRBD1. The CDR3 length is 15 residues. With V trimmed by 3 bases and J by 3 bases, 3 bases remained unmatched. Germline V gives CDR1 LNHDA, CDR2 SQIVND (reference sequence). CDR3 amino acids: CASSIGQGPNEKLFF. In nucleotides, the CDR3 is TGTGCCAGTAGTATCGGACAGGGCCCTAATGAAAAACTGTTTTTT.

The V and J genes are TRBV20-1 and TRBJ1-5, with D possibly being TRBD1 (5 bases). Germline CDR1 is DFQATT and CDR2 is SNEGSKA (reference sequence). V was pared by 3 bases and J by 0 bases, with 9 bases between. CDR3 length equals 14 residues. The CDR3 is CSASWGYSNQPQHF. DNA for the CDR3: TGCAGTGCTAGTTGGGGGTATAGCAATCAGCCCCAGCATTTT.

The CDR3 DNA follows: TGTGCCAGCAGCTTTCTAGCGATCAATGAGCAGTTCTTC. Its translation: CASSFLAINEQFF. The chain carries TRBV7-9 and TRBJ2-1; weak D call: TRBD2 (6 bases). CDR3 size: 13 residues. Between the trimmed V and J ends, which lost 3 bases and 6 bases, there was a span of 9 bases. In germline, CDR1 is SEHNR, CDR2 FQNEAQ (reference sequence).

This clone has just one count. This sequence joins TRBV5-4 and TRBJ2-7; 10 positions match TRBD2. The CDR3 runs to 14 residues. Per germline, CDR1 SGHNT and CDR2 YYREEE (reference sequence). The trim removed 2 bases at V and 1 base at J, leaving 0 bases unmatched. DNA of the CDR3: TGTGCCAGCAGCTTACTAGCGGGATCCTACGAGCAGTACTTC. Translating it yields CASSLLAGSYEQYF.

The chain couples TRBV19 to TRBJ1-2; the match to TRBD1 covers 11 bases. Per the germline V gene, CDR1 is LNHDA and CDR2 is SQIVND (reference sequence). With V trimmed by 6 bases and J by 7 bases, 7 bases remained unmatched. The CDR3 covers 14 residues. CDR3 in DNA: TGTGCCAGTAGCCTGGACAGGGGGCGTTTTGGCTACACCTTC. It yields the protein CASSLDRGRFGYTF.

This chain uses TRBV6-1 with TRBJ2-7; 7 bases match TRBD1. Germline CDR1 reads MNHNS; CDR2 reads SASEGT. The CDR3 totals 13 residues. The V gene end was trimmed by 5 bases and the J gene end by 2 bases; junction bases not matched to a gene: 3. This CDR3 is CASSLTGTYEQYF. The CDR3 nucleotides read TGTGCCAGCAGTTTGACAGGGACCTACGAGCAGTACTTC.

V gene TRBV7-2 combines with J gene TRBJ2-7; the match to TRBD2 covers 9 bases. The germline V gene encodes CDR1 SGHTA and CDR2 FQGNSA. V shed 3 bases and J 6 bases; nucleotides not matched to a gene: 12. The CDR3 has 16 residues. The CDR3 DNA sequence: TGTGCCAGCAGCTTTGGTCTAGCGGGGCCTGGGGCCGAGCAGTACTTC. It specifies CASSFGLAGPGAEQYF.

The V call is TRBV3-1 (or the pseudogene TRBV3-2), the J call TRBJ1-3; maybe TRBD1 (5 bases). V was pared by 0 bases and J by 0 bases, with 9 bases between. From germline, CDR1 is LGHDT and CDR2 YNNKEL (reference sequence). CDR3 length: 16 amino acids. CDR3 sequence (DNA): TGTGCCAGCAGCCAAGAGGGGCCCCACTCTGGAAACACCATATATTTT. It codes for CASSQEGPHSGNTIYF.

The J gene is TRBJ2-4, the V gene TRBV30; possibly TRBD1 or TRBD2 for D (6 bases each). This CDR3 comprises 14 residues. Per the germline V gene, CDR1 is GTSNPN and CDR2 is SVGIG (reference sequence). V lost 5 bases to trimming and J lost 4 bases, with 15 bases between them. CDR3 sequence: CAWGGRAAKNIQYF. The DNA of the CDR3 is TGTGCCTGGGGGGGGCGGGCGGCGAAAAACATTCAGTACTTC.

V is TRBV29-1 and J is TRBJ2-3, with 14 bases aligning to TRBD2. Germline values: CDR1 SQVTM, CDR2 ANQGSEA. V lost 4 bases, J lost 3 bases, and 3 bases stayed unmatched. This CDR3 has 15 amino acids. Here the CDR3 DNA reads TGCAGCGTTGGGACTAGCGGGAGGATTACAGATACGCAGTATTTT. It encodes CSVGTSGRITDTQYF.

The chain links TRBV19 to TRBJ2-1; the D gene is possibly TRBD2 (7 bases). V dropped 7 bases and J dropped 2 bases, with 18 bases sitting between them. The CDR3 runs to 16 residues. Germline V gene data show CDR1 as LNHDA and CDR2 as SQIVND (reference sequence). The CDR3 DNA reads TGTGCCAGTACCAAGGGGGGGACACTGACCTACAATGAGCAGTTCTTC. It is translated as CASTKGGTLTYNEQFF.

The chain joins TRBV6-6 to TRBJ2-7; the D gene is possibly TRBD1 (5 bases). Germline V gene lookup returns CDR1 MNHNY and CDR2 SVGAGI (reference sequence). Trimming pared 8 bases from V and 4 bases from J, leaving 18 bases between. The CDR3 runs 14 residues. CDR3 DNA sequence: TGTGCCAGCGGTTCAGGGTCCCCAATTTACGAGCAGTACTTC. Translating gives CASGSGSPIYEQYF.

This clone was seen only a few times. The rearrangement joins TRBV3-1 (or the pseudogene TRBV3-2) to TRBJ2-3; no definite D call. Trimming took 4 bases from V and 3 from J, leaving 8 bases between them. Germline V gives CDR1 LGHDT, CDR2 YNNKEL (reference sequence). This CDR3 contains 13 residues. The CDR3 here is CASSPSWTDTQYF. Written as DNA, the CDR3 is TGTGCCAGCAGCCCCTCGTGGACAGATACGCAGTATTTT.

J is TRBJ2-5 and V is TRBV7-2; D perhaps matches TRBD1 (6 bases). With 3 bases removed from V and 9 bases from J, the gap between germline ends came to 8 bases. The CDR3 is 11 amino acids. Germline V CDR1 and CDR2: SGHTA, FQGNSA. CDR3 sequence reads: CASSFSGAQYF. The CDR3 coding sequence is TGTGCCAGCAGCTTTTCAGGGGCCCAGTACTTC.

The rearrangement links TRBV7-2 to TRBJ2-3, with 11 nucleotides matching TRBD2. Germline trimming cut 2 bases from V and 2 bases from J; bases unmatched to any gene: 3. The CDR3 contains 16 residues. Germline CDR1 reads SGHTA; CDR2 reads FQGNSA. The CDR3 loop reads CASSLHSGRATDTQYF. CDR3 nucleotide sequence: TGTGCCAGCAGCTTACATAGCGGGAGGGCCACAGATACGCAGTATTTT.